Below are 8 T cell receptor beta chains sequenced from a single sample in a study of blood T cell repertoires in COVID-19. Assay: immunoSEQ multiplex PCR; the TCRdb copy retains only in-frame clones and omits some. The repertoire holds about 200,000 clones, about 86% seen once, with less than 5% in the top ten. The material sequenced was PBMCs or T cells enriched from blood (not recorded which). The receptors derive from a woman aged 40-49 years with acute COVID-19.

This clone was seen more than once but under ten times. The genes are TRBV5-1 and TRBJ2-7; a weak D match, TRBD2 (5 bases). This CDR3 is 15 amino acids long. Trimming removed 0 bases from V and 4 bases from J, with 14 bases in between. Germline V gene lookup returns CDR1 SGHRS and CDR2 YFSETQ. CDR3 sequence reads: CASSLEVGSAYEQYF. Written as DNA, the CDR3 is TGCGCCAGCAGCTTGGAGGTGGGTAGCGCGTACGAGCAGTACTTC.

The V gene is TRBV5-1, the J gene TRBJ2-3; weak D call: TRBD2 (5 bases). Germline CDR1 and CDR2: SGHRS and YFSETQ. This CDR3 region has 16 residues. V was trimmed by 0 bases and J by 0 bases, leaving 11 bases between them. This CDR3 is CASSLAAGGSTDTQYF. As DNA, the CDR3 is TGCGCCAGCAGCTTGGCGGCCGGCGGGAGCACAGATACGCAGTATTTT.

The chain links TRBV7-2 to TRBJ2-7; D unclear. This CDR3 has 15 amino acids. The germline V gene has CDR1 SGHTA and CDR2 FQGNSA. V shed 2 bases and J shed 0 bases, with 11 bases lying between them. CDR3 DNA: TGTGCCAGCAGCTTAAGTCGGGTAAACTCCTACGAGCAGTACTTC. This gives the protein CASSLSRVNSYEQYF.

This rearrangement joins TRBV11-2 to TRBJ1-5; D is perhaps TRBD1 (6 bases). The CDR3 is 15 amino acids. Between the trimmed V and J ends, which lost 1 base and 7 bases, there was a span of 14 bases. The germline CDR1 and CDR2 sequences are SGHAT and FQNNGV. CDR3 bases: TGTGCCAGCAGCTTAGTGGGGGGGCGGGGGCAGCCCCAGCATTTT. This translates into CASSLVGGRGQPQHF. The entire variable domain, with the rest obtained from reference TRBV11-2 and TRBJ1-5, is as follows: EAGVAQSPRYKIIEKRQSVAFWCNPISGHATLYWYQQILGQGPKLLIQFQNNGVVDDSQLPKDRFSAERLKGVDSTLKIQPAKLEDSAVYLCASSLVGGRGQPQHFGDGTRLSIL.

The chain couples TRBV13 to TRBJ2-1, with D perhaps TRBD2 (7 bases). Germline V lookup: CDR1 PRHDT, CDR2 FYEKMQ (reference sequence). CDR3 length: 14 residues. Deletions cut 5 bases from V and 4 bases from J, with 12 bases between. The CDR3 spells CASSEGGTYNEQFF. The CDR3 DNA is TGTGCCAGCAGCGAGGGGGGGACTTACAATGAGCAGTTCTTC.

This chain uses TRBV2 with TRBJ2-7; D is unresolved. This CDR3 contains 12 residues. V was shortened by 2 bases and J by 1 base, with 3 bases between the two germline ends. CDR1 is SNHLY and CDR2 is FYNNEI in the germline V gene. The CDR3, as DNA: TGTGCCAGCAGTGAACCTTCCTACGAGCAGTACTTC. It is translated as CASSEPSYEQYF.

The chain joins TRBV5-1 to TRBJ2-1; 11 bases map to TRBD2. With 4 bases clipped from V and 2 bases from J, the junction kept 2 bases outside the gene matches. This CDR3 has 15 residues. Germline CDR1 SGHRS, CDR2 YFSETQ. In DNA, the CDR3 is TGCGCCAGCAGCCCGGGACTAGCGGCCTACAATGAGCAGTTCTTC. Protein product: CASSPGLAAYNEQFF.

CDR3 sequence: CASSEFSLGAVSLHF. Here the CDR3 DNA reads TGTGCCAGCAGTGAATTCAGTCTGGGGGCCGTTTCCCTCCACTTT. The rearrangement links TRBV6-1 to TRBJ1-6; a possible D gene is TRBD1 (6 bases). Trimming cost V 2 bases and J 14 bases, with 19 bases left between them. Per the germline V gene, CDR1 is MNHNS and CDR2 is SASEGT. CDR3 length: 15 residues.